This T cell receptor (beta chain) came from a study of regulatory T cells in long-lasting Graves disease. Study-wide results and limits: Persistent patients had more shared public clonotypes (fewer than 3,000) than new patients (about 1,000). Since the sample size was small, accuracy may have been reduced.

CDR3-region Arm-PCR and iRepertoire HTBI primers produced the TCR beta libraries. MiXCR, run by TCRdb on the multiplex PCR reads, gives a single entry per CDR3 protein. Here the sample spans 390,000 or so distinct CDR3 sequences, roughly 20% being singletons. In the case of this clonotype: Its specificity is not known.

Described time point: persistent/refractory GD, antithyroid drugs over 5 years with positive TRAb. PBMC-extracted RNA yielded the TCR library. Material: peripheral blood mononuclear cells (PBMCs), obtained when the disease was refractory, from a patient treated with antithyroid drugs. The receptor was derived from a woman aged 40 to 55 with Graves disease.

The CDR3 here is CASSPGQGETKNIQYF. In nucleotides, the CDR3 is TGTGCCAGCAGCCCAGGACAGGGGGAGACCAAAAACATTCAGTACTTC. V is TRBV5-5 and J is TRBJ2-4; TRBD1 matches 10 bases. V dropped 4 bases and J dropped 2; count of bases not matched to a gene: 6. Germline V gene sequence: CDR1 SGHKS, CDR2 YYEKEE (reference sequence). This CDR3 is built from 16 residues.